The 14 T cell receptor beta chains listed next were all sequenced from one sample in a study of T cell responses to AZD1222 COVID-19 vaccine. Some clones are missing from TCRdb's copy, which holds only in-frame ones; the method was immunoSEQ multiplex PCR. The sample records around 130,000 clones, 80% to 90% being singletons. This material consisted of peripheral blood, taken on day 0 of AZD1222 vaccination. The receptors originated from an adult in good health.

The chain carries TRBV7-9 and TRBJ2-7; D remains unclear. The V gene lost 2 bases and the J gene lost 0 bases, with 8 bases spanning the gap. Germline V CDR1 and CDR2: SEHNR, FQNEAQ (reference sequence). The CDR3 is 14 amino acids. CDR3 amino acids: CASSLRTSSYEQYF. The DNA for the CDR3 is TGTGCCAGCAGCTTAAGGACCAGCTCCTACGAGCAGTACTTC.

CDR3 sequence: CASSPPAGYEQYF. CDR3 sequence (DNA): TGTGCCAGCTCACCACCGGCAGGTTACGAGCAGTACTTC. The V and J genes are TRBV18 and TRBJ2-7; D is ambiguous. The CDR3 loop spans 13 amino acids. Trimming left V 0 bases short and J 4 bases short, with 7 bases between. Germline V CDR1 and CDR2: KGHSH, LQKENI.

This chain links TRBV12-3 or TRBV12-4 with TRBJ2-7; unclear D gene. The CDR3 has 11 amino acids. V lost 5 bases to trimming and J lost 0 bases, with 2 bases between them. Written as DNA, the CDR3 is TGTGCCAGCAGTCACTCCTACGAGCAGTACTTC. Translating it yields CASSHSYEQYF.

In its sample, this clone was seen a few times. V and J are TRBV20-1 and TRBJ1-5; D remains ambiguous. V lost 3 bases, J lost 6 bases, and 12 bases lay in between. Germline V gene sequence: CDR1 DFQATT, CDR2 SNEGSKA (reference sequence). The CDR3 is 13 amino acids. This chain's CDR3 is CSASVKGGQPQHF. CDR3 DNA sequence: TGCAGTGCTAGTGTCAAGGGAGGTCAGCCCCAGCATTTT.

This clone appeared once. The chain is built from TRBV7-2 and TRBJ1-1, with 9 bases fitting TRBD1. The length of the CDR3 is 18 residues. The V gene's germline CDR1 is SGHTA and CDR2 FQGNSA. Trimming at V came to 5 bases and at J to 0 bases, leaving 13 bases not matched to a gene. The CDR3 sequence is CASSPRAGTGYLNTEAFF. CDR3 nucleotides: TGTGCCAGCAGCCCGAGAGCCGGGACAGGGTATTTGAACACTGAAGCTTTCTTT.

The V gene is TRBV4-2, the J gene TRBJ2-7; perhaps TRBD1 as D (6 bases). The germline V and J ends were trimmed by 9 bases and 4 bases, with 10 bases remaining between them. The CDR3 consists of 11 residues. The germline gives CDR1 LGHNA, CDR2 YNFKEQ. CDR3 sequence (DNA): TGTGCCAGTAGCAGGGGATACGAGCAGTACTTC. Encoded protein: CASSRGYEQYF.

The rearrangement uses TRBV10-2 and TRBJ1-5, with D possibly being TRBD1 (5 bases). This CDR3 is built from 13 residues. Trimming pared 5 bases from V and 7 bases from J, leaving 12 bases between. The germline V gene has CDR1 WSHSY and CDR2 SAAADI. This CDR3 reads CASSRGPNQPQHF. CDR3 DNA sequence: TGCGCCAGCAGTCGGGGACCGAACCAGCCCCAGCATTTT.

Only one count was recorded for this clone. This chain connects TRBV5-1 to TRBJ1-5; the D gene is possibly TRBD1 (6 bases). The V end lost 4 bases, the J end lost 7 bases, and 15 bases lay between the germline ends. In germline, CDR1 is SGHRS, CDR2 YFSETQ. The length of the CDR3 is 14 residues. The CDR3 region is CASSDGTTGQPQHF. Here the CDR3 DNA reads TGCGCCAGCAGCGACGGGACAACGGGACAGCCCCAGCATTTT.

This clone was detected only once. In DNA, the CDR3 is TGTGCCATCAGTGAGTCGATAGGATCGCTCGGAAACACCATATATTTT. It encodes CAISESIGSLGNTIYF. The chain is built from TRBV10-3 and TRBJ1-3, with D hard to call. Per the germline V gene, CDR1 is ENHRY and CDR2 is SYGVKD. Trimming took 0 bases from V and 4 from J, leaving 13 bases between them. The CDR3 contains 16 residues.

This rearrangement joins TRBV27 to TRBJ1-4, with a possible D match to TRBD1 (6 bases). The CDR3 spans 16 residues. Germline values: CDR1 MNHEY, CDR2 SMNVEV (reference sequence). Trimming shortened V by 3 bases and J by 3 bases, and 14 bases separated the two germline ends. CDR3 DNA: TGTGCCAGCAGTTTCAGGGGTTACGGAGCTAATGAAAAACTGTTTTTT. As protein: CASSFRGYGANEKLFF.

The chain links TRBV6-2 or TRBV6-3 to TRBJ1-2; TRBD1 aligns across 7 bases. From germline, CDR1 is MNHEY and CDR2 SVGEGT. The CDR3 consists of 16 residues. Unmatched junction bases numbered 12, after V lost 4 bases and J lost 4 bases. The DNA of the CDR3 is TGTGCCAGCAGTTCATACCGGGACAGCTCGGCCTATGGCTACACCTTC. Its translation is CASSSYRDSSAYGYTF.

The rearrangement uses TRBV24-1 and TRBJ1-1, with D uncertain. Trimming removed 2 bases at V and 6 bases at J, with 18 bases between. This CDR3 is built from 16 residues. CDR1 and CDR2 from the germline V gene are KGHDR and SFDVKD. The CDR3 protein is CATSDSDDKLGPEAFF. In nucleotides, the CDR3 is TGTGCCACCAGTGATTCCGACGACAAACTGGGCCCTGAAGCTTTCTTT.

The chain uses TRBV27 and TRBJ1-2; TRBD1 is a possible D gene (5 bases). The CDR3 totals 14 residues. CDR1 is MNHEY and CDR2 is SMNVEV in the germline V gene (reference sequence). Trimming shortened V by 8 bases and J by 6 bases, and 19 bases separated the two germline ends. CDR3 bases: TGTGCCAGCGGCAGGGACGAAATATTGGATGGCTACACCTTC. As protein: CASGRDEILDGYTF.

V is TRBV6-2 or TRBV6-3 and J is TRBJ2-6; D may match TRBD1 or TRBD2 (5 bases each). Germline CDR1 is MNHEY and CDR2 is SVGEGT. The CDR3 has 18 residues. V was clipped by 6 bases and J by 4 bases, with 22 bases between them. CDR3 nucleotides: TGTGCCAGCAGCTGGGGGACGGTCTTAGCCTCCGGGGCCAACGTCCTGACTTTC. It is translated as CASSWGTVLASGANVLTF.